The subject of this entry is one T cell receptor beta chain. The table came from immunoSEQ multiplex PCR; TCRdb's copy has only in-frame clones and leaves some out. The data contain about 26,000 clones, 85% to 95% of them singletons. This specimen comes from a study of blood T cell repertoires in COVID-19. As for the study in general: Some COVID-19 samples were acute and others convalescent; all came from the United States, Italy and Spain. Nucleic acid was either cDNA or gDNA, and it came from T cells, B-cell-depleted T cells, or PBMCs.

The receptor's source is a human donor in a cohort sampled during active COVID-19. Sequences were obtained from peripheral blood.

In DNA form, the CDR3 reads TGCGCCAGCAGTGAAGGACAGGGGAAAAAGACCCAGTACTTC. Residues: CASSEGQGKKTQYF. This chain connects TRBV10-1 to TRBJ2-5; 9 bases line up with TRBD1. The CDR3 loop spans 14 amino acids. Germline-derived CDR1 and CDR2 are WNHNN and SYGVQD (reference sequence). V was pared by 3 bases and J by 6 bases, with 5 bases of the junction left unmatched.